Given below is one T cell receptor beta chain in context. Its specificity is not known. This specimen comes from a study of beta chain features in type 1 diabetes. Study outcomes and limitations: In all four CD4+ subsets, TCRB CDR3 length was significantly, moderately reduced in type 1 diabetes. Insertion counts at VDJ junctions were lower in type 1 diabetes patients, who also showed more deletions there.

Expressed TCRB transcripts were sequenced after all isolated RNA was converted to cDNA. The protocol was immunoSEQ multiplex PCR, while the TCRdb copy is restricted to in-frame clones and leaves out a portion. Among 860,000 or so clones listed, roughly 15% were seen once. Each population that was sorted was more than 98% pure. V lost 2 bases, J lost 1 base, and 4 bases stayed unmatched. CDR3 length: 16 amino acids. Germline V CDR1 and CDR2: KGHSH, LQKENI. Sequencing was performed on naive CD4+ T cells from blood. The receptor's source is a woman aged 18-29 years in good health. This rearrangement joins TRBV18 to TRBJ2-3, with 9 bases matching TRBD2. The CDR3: CASSPIAGVGTDTQYF. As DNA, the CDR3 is TGTGCCAGCTCACCAATAGCGGGAGTGGGCACAGATACGCAGTATTTT.